These 21 T cell receptor beta chains originate from one sample sequenced in a study of OX40 agonist ivuxolimab in advanced cancers. Only in-frame clones appear in the TCRdb table, and some are missing; sequencing was by immunoSEQ multiplex PCR. The table includes 60,000 to 70,000 clones, nearly 90% detected once. Sequenced material: CD4+ or CD8+ T cells sorted from blood, taken in a trial of the OX40 agonist ivuxolimab. The receptors were gathered from an adult with an advanced solid tumor such as melanoma, head and neck, liver or kidney cancer.

The chain is built from TRBV2 and TRBJ1-3; the D is unclear. CDR1 is SNHLY, CDR2 FYNNEI, per germline. This CDR3 comprises 11 residues. Trimming stripped 6 bases from V and 8 bases from J, with 8 bases between. CDR3 sequence: CASSAEYTIYF. CDR3 DNA sequence: TGTGCCAGCAGCGCTGAATACACCATATATTTT.

Turning to this clone: Distinct nucleotide sequences in the sample also encode this CDR3. V gene TRBV2 combines with J gene TRBJ2-7; D call uncertain. Looked up from germline, CDR1 is SNHLY and CDR2 is FYNNEI. Trimming took off 7 bases at V and 0 bases at J, with 10 bases between the two ends. The CDR3 runs 13 residues. The DNA of the CDR3 is TGTGCCAGCACCCCAGGCACCTCCTACGAGCAGTACTTC. The encoded protein is CASTPGTSYEQYF. Full variable domain (rest looked up from reference TRBV2 and TRBJ2-7): EPEVTQTPSHQVTQMGQEVILRCVPISNHLYFYWYRQILGQKVEFLVSFYNNEISEKSEIFDDQFSVERPDGSNFTLKIRSTKLEDSAMYFCASTPGTSYEQYFGPGTRLTVT.

The J gene is TRBJ1-1, the V gene TRBV20-1; D is possibly TRBD1 (6 bases). The CDR3 length is 11 residues. V was trimmed by 6 bases and J by 10 bases, leaving 15 bases between them. Germline CDR1 reads DFQATT; CDR2 reads SNEGSKA (reference sequence). The CDR3 region is CSANEGGRAFF. DNA for the CDR3: TGCAGTGCAAACGAAGGGGGTCGAGCTTTCTTT.

The J gene is TRBJ2-3, the V gene TRBV27; D remains unclear. Germline CDR1 reads MNHEY; CDR2 reads SMNVEV (reference sequence). This CDR3 has 14 amino acids. Trimming shortened V by 3 bases and J by 2 bases, and 9 bases separated the two germline ends. CDR3 sequence reads: CASSFFRHTDTQYF. The DNA of the CDR3 is TGTGCCAGCAGTTTTTTTAGGCACACAGATACGCAGTATTTT.

The chain combines TRBV11-3 with TRBJ2-2, with 7 bases aligning to TRBD1. V lost 4 bases and J lost 7; bases outside the gene matches: 9. Germline assignment: CDR1 SGHNT and CDR2 YENEEA. The CDR3 runs 15 residues. The CDR3 region has the DNA TGTGCCAGCAGCTGGCACCCGACAGGGATCGGGGAGCTGTTTTTT. Translating gives CASSWHPTGIGELFF.

The V and J genes are TRBV11-3 and TRBJ2-7; D may be TRBD2 (5 bases). The CDR3 length is 13 residues. Germline V lookup: CDR1 SGHNT, CDR2 YENEEA. V dropped 2 bases and J dropped 3 bases, with 8 bases sitting between them. The CDR3 region has the DNA TGTGCCAGCAGCTTAAGGAGCGGCTACGAGCAGTACTTC. As protein: CASSLRSGYEQYF.

The chain has TRBV6-5 and TRBJ2-7, with D possibly TRBD1 on 5 matching bases. Germline V CDR1 and CDR2: MNHEY, SVGAGI. With 6 bases removed from V and 3 bases from J, the gap between germline ends came to 12 bases. The CDR3 has 13 amino acids. Here the CDR3 DNA reads TGTGCCAGCAGATACAACACAGGCTACGAGCAGTACTTC. Residues: CASRYNTGYEQYF.

V usage is TRBV5-5 and J usage is TRBJ2-1; 9 bases map to TRBD1. The germline CDR1 and CDR2 sequences are SGHKS and YYEKEE (reference sequence). The CDR3 loop spans 15 amino acids. Germline trimming cut 4 bases from V and 4 bases from J; bases unmatched to any gene: 6. Here the CDR3 reads CASSRQGGEYNEQFF. CDR3 DNA sequence: TGTGCCAGCAGCCGACAGGGGGGAGAATACAATGAGCAGTTCTTC.

This chain connects TRBV7-9 to TRBJ1-2; tentatively, D is TRBD1 (5 bases). Germline values: CDR1 SEHNR, CDR2 FQNEAQ (reference sequence). Trimming removed 5 bases at V and 8 bases at J, with 12 bases between. The CDR3 runs 12 residues. CDR3: CASSPDRVGYTF. In nucleotides, the CDR3 is TGTGCCAGCAGCCCCGACAGAGTAGGCTACACCTTC.

As concerns this clone: At one boundary the junction diverges from the germline segment, which might be a read error. The V and J genes are TRBV10-3 and TRBJ1-3; 10 bases fit TRBD1. Germline-derived CDR1 and CDR2 are ENHRY and SYGVKD. This CDR3 is built from 14 residues. CDR3 sequence reads: CATSDRGLGNTIYF. CDR3 DNA sequence: TGTGCCACCAGTGACAGGGGGCTTGGAAACACCATATATTTT.

The rearrangement links TRBV7-9 to TRBJ1-2; D might be TRBD1 (6 bases). V lost 1 base to trimming and J lost 0 bases, with 12 bases between them. The CDR3 contains 16 residues. Germline CDR1 is SEHNR and CDR2 is FQNEAQ (reference sequence). The CDR3, as DNA: TGTGCCAGCAGCTTAGTGGAGGGGGGGCCTAACTATGGCTACACCTTC. Its protein is CASSLVEGGPNYGYTF.

V and J are TRBV7-9 and TRBJ1-2; D is possibly TRBD1 (5 bases). From germline, CDR1 is SEHNR and CDR2 FQNEAQ (reference sequence). The CDR3 is 15 amino acids. V lost 3 bases to trimming and J lost 0 bases, with 11 bases between them. The CDR3 region has the DNA TGTGCCAGCAGCTTCCCAGGGCGAGCTAACTATGGCTACACCTTC. This gives the protein CASSFPGRANYGYTF.

V usage is TRBV7-2 and J usage is TRBJ2-7; D gene ambiguous. This CDR3 has 14 amino acids. Germline CDR1 and CDR2: SGHTA and FQGNSA. Trimming left V 1 base short and J 0 bases short, with 7 bases between. The CDR3 nucleotides are TGTGCCAGCAGCTTAGTTGATGGCTCCTACGAGCAGTACTTC. It yields the protein CASSLVDGSYEQYF.

This clone was counted between two and nine times. The gene calls are TRBV7-2 and TRBJ2-3, with TRBD2 identical over 8 bases. The germline CDR1 and CDR2 sequences are SGHTA and FQGNSA. The CDR3 totals 15 residues. Unmatched junction bases numbered 11, after V lost 5 bases and J lost 7 bases. CDR3: CASSRPGGAGNTQYF. The CDR3 DNA sequence: TGTGCCAGCAGCCGCCCGGGGGGGGCGGGGAATACGCAGTATTTT. The full variable domain, rest sourced from reference TRBV7-2 and TRBJ2-3, is GAGVSQSPSNKVTEKGKDVELRCDPISGHTALYWYRQSLGQGLEFLIYFQGNSAPDKSGLPSDRFSAERTGGSVSTLTIQRTQQEDSAVYLCASSRPGGAGNTQYFGPGTRLTVL.

The chain employs TRBV6-1 and TRBJ2-7; 8 bases map to TRBD1. V lost 8 bases to trimming and J lost 3 bases; unmatched junction nucleotides: 9. Germline-derived CDR1 and CDR2 are MNHNS and SASEGT. CDR3 length equals 14 residues. The DNA of the CDR3 is TGTGCCAGCCGGGGGCTTGACAGGGGCTACGAGCAGTACTTC. Translated, it gives CASRGLDRGYEQYF.

The chain has TRBV9 and TRBJ1-6, with D unresolved. This CDR3 has 17 amino acids. Germline loops: CDR1 SGDLS, CDR2 YYNGEE. The V and J ends lost 0 bases and 0 bases respectively, with 10 bases between them. The CDR3 nucleotides read TGTGCCAGCAGCGTAGGCTCGGGGAGCTCCTATAATTCACCCCTCCACTTT. It specifies CASSVGSGSSYNSPLHF. Complete variable domain (other parts from reference TRBV9 and TRBJ1-6): DSGVTQTPKHLITATGQRVTLRCSPRSGDLSVYWYQQSLDQGLQFLIQYYNGEERAKGNILERFSAQQFPDLHSELNLSSLELGDSALYFCASSVGSGSSYNSPLHFGNGTRLTVT.

In DNA, the CDR3 is TGCGCCAGCAGCCAGTCCAAACAGCGCCCTGAAGCTTTCTTT. Amino acids: CASSQSKQRPEAFF. V usage is TRBV4-3 and J usage is TRBJ1-1; D ambiguous. Germline values: CDR1 LGHNA, CDR2 YSLEER. CDR3 size: 14 residues. Between the trimmed V and J ends, which lost 3 bases and 6 bases, there was a span of 14 bases.

This clone was found once. The chain is built from TRBV7-9 and TRBJ1-2, with 7 bases lining up with TRBD1. The CDR3 sequence is 15 residues long. Germline values: CDR1 SEHNR, CDR2 FQNEAQ (reference sequence). V shed 5 bases and J 5 bases; nucleotides not matched to a gene: 11. The CDR3 sequence is CASSAQGGSRYGYTF. Written as DNA, the CDR3 is TGTGCCAGCAGCGCTCAGGGGGGATCTAGGTATGGCTACACCTTC.

V usage is TRBV30 and J usage is TRBJ2-6, with D tentatively TRBD1 or TRBD2 (6 bases each). Germline-derived CDR1 and CDR2 are GTSNPN and SVGIG (reference sequence). The CDR3 loop spans 18 amino acids. V was cut by 0 bases and J by 0 bases, with 15 bases left in between. The chain's CDR3 is CAWSVSRGGGSGANVLTF. The CDR3 DNA follows: TGTGCCTGGAGTGTAAGCCGTGGAGGGGGCTCTGGGGCCAACGTCCTGACTTTC.

This rearrangement joins TRBV6-5 to TRBJ2-1; no clear D. Germline-derived CDR1 and CDR2 are MNHEY and SVGAGI. V lost 6 bases, J lost 8 bases, and 8 bases lay in between. CDR3 length: 11 residues. The CDR3 bases are TGTGCCAGCAGCCAAAGATATGAGCAGTTCTTC. It is translated as CASSQRYEQFF.

CDR3 sequence (DNA): TGTGCCAGTAGTATAGATCGGGATCAGCCCCAGCATTTT. Encoded protein: CASSIDRDQPQHF. This chain links TRBV19 with TRBJ1-5; no firm D call. Germline assignment: CDR1 LNHDA and CDR2 SQIVND (reference sequence). The CDR3 runs 13 residues. The V end was cut by 0 bases, the J end by 5 bases, with 5 bases between.